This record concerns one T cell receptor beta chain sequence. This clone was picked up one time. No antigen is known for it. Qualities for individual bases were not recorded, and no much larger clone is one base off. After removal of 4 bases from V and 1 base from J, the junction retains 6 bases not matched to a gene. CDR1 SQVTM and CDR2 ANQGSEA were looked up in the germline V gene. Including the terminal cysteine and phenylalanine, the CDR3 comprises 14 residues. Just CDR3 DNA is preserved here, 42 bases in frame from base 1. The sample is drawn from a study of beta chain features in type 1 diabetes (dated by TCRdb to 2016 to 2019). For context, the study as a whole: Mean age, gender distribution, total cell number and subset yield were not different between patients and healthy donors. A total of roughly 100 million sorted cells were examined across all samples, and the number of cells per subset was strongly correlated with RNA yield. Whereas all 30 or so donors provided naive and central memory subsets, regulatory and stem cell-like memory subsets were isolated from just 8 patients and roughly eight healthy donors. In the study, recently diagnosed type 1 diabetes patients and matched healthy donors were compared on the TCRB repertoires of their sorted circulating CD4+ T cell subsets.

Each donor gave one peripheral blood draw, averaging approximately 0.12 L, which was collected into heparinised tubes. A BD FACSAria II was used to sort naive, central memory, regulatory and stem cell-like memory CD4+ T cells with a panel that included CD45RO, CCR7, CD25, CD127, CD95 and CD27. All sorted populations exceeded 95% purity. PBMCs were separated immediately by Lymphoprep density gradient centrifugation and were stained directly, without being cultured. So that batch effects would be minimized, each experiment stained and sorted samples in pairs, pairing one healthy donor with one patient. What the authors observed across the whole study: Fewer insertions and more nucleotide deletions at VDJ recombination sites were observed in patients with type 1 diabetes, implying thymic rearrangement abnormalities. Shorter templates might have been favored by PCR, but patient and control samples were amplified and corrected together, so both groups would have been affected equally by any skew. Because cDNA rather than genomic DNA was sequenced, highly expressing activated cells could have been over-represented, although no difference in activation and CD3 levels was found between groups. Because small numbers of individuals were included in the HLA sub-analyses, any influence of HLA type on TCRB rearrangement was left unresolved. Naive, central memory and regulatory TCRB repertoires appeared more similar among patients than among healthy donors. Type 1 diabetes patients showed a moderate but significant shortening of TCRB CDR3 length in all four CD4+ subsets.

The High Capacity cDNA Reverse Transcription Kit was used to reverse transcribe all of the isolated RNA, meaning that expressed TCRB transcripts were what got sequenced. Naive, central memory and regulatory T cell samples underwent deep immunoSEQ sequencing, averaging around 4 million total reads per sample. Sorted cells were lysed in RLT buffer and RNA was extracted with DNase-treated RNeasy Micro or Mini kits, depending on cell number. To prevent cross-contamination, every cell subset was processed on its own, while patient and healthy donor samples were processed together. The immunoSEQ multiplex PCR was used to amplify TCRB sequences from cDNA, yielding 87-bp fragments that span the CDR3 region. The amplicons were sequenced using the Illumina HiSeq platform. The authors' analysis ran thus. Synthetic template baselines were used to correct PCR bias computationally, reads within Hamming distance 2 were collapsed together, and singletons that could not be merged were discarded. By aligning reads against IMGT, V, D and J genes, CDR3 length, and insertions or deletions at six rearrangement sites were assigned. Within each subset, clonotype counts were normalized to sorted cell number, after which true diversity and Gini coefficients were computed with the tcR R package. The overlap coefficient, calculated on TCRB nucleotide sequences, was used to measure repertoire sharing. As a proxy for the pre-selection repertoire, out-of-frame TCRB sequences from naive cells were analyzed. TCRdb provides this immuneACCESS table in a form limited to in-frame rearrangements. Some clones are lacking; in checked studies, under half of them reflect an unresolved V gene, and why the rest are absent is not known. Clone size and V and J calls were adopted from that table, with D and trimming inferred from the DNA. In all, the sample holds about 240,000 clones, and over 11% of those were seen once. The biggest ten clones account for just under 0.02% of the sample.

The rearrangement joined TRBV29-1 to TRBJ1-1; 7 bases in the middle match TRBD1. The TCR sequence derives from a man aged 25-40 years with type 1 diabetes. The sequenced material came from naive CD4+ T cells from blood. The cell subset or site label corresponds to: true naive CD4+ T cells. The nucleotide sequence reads TGCAGCGTTGGATCCGGGGACAGGAACACTGAAGCTTTCTTT. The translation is CSVGSGDRNTEAFF.